The TCR beta chain under discussion was sequenced for a study of blood T cell repertoires in COVID-19 (TCRdb year 2020). Study-level background: Samples covering the acute and convalescent phases of COVID-19 were provided by collaborators in the United States, Italy and Spain. Subjects who had been exposed to COVID-19, were actively infected with it, or had recovered from it provided the deeply sampled blood TCRbeta repertoires that made up the dataset. The material from the prospective study consisted of cDNA or gDNA derived from T cells, B-cell-depleted T cells, or PBMCs. The sample metadata nearly always contained a de-identified subject ID, COVID-19 status, age in years and sex. The samples were drawn from the first 160 participants of the ongoing ImmuneRACE study and from 1,254 subjects provided by 6 global collaborators. Where available, HLA class I and class II types were obtained from metadata supplied by the sample provider rather than from assay-based typing. The repertoires were made available in a free public database intended to serve as a resource for research on the immune response to SARS-CoV-2. What the study reported, not specific to this receptor: The quantity of clinical and demographic metadata differed by source and by participant and was supplied without curation.

V drops 4 bases and J drops 6 bases, leaving 19 bases in between. CDR1 and CDR2 are drawn from the germline V gene: SGDLS, YYNGEE. Its CDR3 holds 15 amino acids, cysteine through phenylalanine. Only the CDR3 DNA stays, 45 bases, in frame from base 1. As to this clone: The clone's antigen remains unknown. One base away there is no much larger clone; base qualities are not given.

TCRbeta CDR3 regions were amplified from genomic DNA using the immunoSEQ Assay, a bias-controlled multiplex PCR. As for the authors' bioinformatics: The number of nucleated cells in each sample was estimated by amplification of reference gene primers within the assay. To quantify the absolute abundance of each unique TCRbeta CDR3 rearrangement, sequence reads were collapsed and filtered. For each sample, productive Simpson clonality was calculated as the square root of Simpson's diversity index across productive rearrangements. TCRdb took over this immuneACCESS table, retaining in-frame rearrangements with V and J assigned. Such tables are incomplete; in checked studies, under half of the missing clones stem from an unresolved V gene, and the remainder is unexplained. V and J calls and clone size are those listed in that table; D and trimming were worked out from the DNA. The sample table records some 44,000 clones; nearly 90% of these occur just once. The ten biggest clones cover more than 2% of the sample.

The collaborating institutions used their own protocols to collect whole blood in K2EDTA tubes. For TCRbeta analysis, collaborators shipped samples in one of three forms: frozen whole blood, isolated PBMCs, or DNA extracted from either of those sample types. Sequenced material: peripheral blood. Recombination joined TRBV9 with TRBJ1-2, with an unclear D gene assignment. The clonotype originates from a human donor in a cohort sampled during active COVID-19. The nucleotides read TGTGCCAGCAGCCCTCGTCGGGAGGTTGGGGATGGCTACACCTTC. Its protein reads: CASSPRREVGDGYTF.